The clone carrying this TCR beta chain was detected a few times. These data are taken from a study of T-cell reconstitution after alpha-beta-depleted transplantation in children. A TCRbeta library incorporating unique molecular identifiers was prepared. In TCRdb, the PCR reads were re-called with MiXCR into one record per CDR3 protein. The sample lists about 500,000 distinct CDR3 sequences; around a third were seen once. The receptor's source is a human donor who donated a stem cell graft to a child with aplastic anemia. Sequences were derived from PBMCs from the stem cell graft donor, sampled from the stem cell graft.

The CDR3 protein is CASSLLTTTNEKLFF. The CDR3 bases are TGTGCCAGCAGTTTATTGACGACAACTAATGAAAAACTGTTTTTT. The chain has TRBV28 and TRBJ1-4; D remains unclear. Germline assignment: CDR1 MDHEN and CDR2 SYDVKM. V was pared by 1 base and J by 0 bases, with 6 bases between. The CDR3 length is 15 residues. Drawing the rest from reference TRBV28 and TRBJ1-4, the complete variable domain is DVKVTQSSRYLVKRTGEKVFLECVQDMDHENMFWYRQDPGLGLRLIYFSYDVKMKEKGDIPEGYSVSREKKERFSLILESASTNQTSMYLCASSLLTTTNEKLFFGSGTQLSVL.